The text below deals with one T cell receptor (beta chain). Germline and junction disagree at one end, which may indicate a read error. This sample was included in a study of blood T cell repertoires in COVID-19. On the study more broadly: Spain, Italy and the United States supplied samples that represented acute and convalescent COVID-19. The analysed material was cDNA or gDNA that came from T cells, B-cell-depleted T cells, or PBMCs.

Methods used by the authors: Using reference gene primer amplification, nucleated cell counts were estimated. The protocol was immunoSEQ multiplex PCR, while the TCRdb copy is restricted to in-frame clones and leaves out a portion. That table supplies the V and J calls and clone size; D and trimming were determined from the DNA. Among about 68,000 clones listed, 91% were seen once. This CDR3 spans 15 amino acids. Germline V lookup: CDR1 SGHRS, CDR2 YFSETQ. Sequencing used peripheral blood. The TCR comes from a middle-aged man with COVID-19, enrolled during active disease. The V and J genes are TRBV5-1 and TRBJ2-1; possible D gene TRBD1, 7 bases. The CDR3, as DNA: TGCGCCAGCAGCTTGGGTGGAGGGGGCTACGATGAGCAGTTCTTC. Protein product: CASSLGGGGYDEQFF.